Included here is one TCR beta chain sequence, with context. TCRdb reprocessed the reads via MiXCR and lists one record per CDR3 protein. The sample includes 250,000 to 300,000 distinct CDR3 sequences, approximately 9.2% seen only once; the top ten take over 12%. These data originate in a study of T cell repertoires in cytomegalovirus infection. Overall study context: Public TCR beta signatures indicated both CMV infection and matching HLA type.

The CDR3 contains 14 residues. The germline V gene encodes CDR1 MDHEN and CDR2 SYDVKM. V was pared by 5 bases and J by 3 bases, with 14 bases between. The TCR originated in a human donor in good health (CMV status not recorded). Some clones in this sample may be carry-over from other donors' samples. The sequenced material came from PBMCs. The V and J genes are TRBV28 and TRBJ2-7; D possibly corresponds to TRBD1 (6 bases). The CDR3 here is CASSATGTRYEQYF. The CDR3 DNA is TGTGCCAGCAGTGCCACCGGGACACGCTACGAGCAGTACTTC.